This entry is about one TCR beta chain. Its matching antigen is unknown. The CDR3 consists of 15 residues. Germline lookup yields CDR1 KGHSH and CDR2 LQKENI. V lost 0 bases to trimming and J lost 1 base, with 6 bases between them. The data are from a study of cytomegalovirus exposure and HLA in healthy donors. Study findings and constraints: The study listed approximately 170 cytomegalovirus-associated TCR beta chains. Immune exposure data for these donors was limited to CMV serostatus.

It was with 60 Vbeta and 13 Jbeta primers that the PCR ran. Only in-frame clones appear in the TCRdb table, and some are missing; sequencing was by immunoSEQ multiplex PCR. The sample carries roughly 100,000 clones, around 62% recorded once. The sample comprised PBMCs. The V and J genes are TRBV18 and TRBJ1-4; D not resolved. The TCR sequence derives from a man aged 30 to 45 in good health and CMV-seropositive. DNA of the CDR3: TGTGCCAGCTCACCACCGAGCATAACTAATGAAAAACTGTTTTTT. It specifies CASSPPSITNEKLFF.